This entry concerns a single TCR beta chain. The sample belongs to a study of blood T cell repertoires in COVID-19. Study-level background: The cDNA or gDNA used as material had been derived from T cells, B-cell-depleted T cells, or PBMCs.

Original data processing: Amplification of reference gene primers was used by the study to estimate nucleated cell counts. Libraries were prepared by immunoSEQ multiplex PCR; TCRdb keeps only in-frame clonotypes and omits some of them. D and trimming were read from the DNA, whereas the V and J calls and clone size are those reported in that table. The sample lists about 190,000 clones; approximately 86% were seen once. The CDR3 is made up of 14 amino acids. Germline trimming cut 7 bases from V and 1 base from J; bases unmatched to any gene: 7. CDR1 ENHRY and CDR2 SYGVKD come from the germline V gene.

The V gene is TRBV10-3, the J gene TRBJ2-7, with TRBD1 identical over 7 bases. Specimen: peripheral blood. This sequence originates from a man between 25 and 39 years old with acute or convalescent COVID-19. DNA for the CDR3: TGTGCCATCAAAGGGGGCGGAGGATCCTACGAGCAGTACTTC. Translating gives CAIKGGGGSYEQYF.